The clone carrying this T cell receptor beta chain was seen at least ten times. The library targeted TCRbeta and was prepared with unique molecular identifiers. TCRdb analysed the PCR reads with MiXCR anew, one entry per CDR3 protein. The sample has approximately 390,000 distinct CDR3 sequences; roughly 11% are singletons. This CDR3 is built from 16 residues. The junction had 10 bases not matched to a gene; V was cut back by 5 bases and J by 3 bases. Germline V CDR1 and CDR2: SEHNR, FQNEAQ (reference sequence). The entry originates in a study of T-cell reconstitution after alpha-beta-depleted transplantation in children.

The sequence was collected from a human donor who donated a stem cell graft to a child with acute myeloid leukemia. The chain couples TRBV7-9 to TRBJ2-5; 9 nucleotides agree with TRBD1. This material consisted of PBMCs from the stem cell graft donor, taken from the stem cell graft. The CDR3 protein is CASSANRGLSEETQYF. DNA of the CDR3: TGTGCCAGCAGCGCAAACAGGGGGCTTAGTGAAGAGACCCAGTACTTC.